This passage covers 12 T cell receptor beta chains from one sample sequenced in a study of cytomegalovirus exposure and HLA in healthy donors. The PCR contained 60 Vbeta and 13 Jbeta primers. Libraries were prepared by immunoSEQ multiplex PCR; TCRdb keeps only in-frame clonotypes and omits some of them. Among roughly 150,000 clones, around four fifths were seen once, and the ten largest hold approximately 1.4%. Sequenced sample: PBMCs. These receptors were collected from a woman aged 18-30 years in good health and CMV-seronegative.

CDR3 loop: CASSSSGGYNEQFF. CDR3 coding DNA: TGTGCCAGCAGCTCGAGCGGGGGCTACAATGAGCAGTTCTTC. The chain has TRBV7-2 and TRBJ2-1; 8 bases line up with TRBD2. The V gene's germline CDR1 is SGHTA and CDR2 FQGNSA. The CDR3 is made up of 14 amino acids. V trimming: 4 bases; J trimming: 3 bases; junction bases outside the gene matches: 2.

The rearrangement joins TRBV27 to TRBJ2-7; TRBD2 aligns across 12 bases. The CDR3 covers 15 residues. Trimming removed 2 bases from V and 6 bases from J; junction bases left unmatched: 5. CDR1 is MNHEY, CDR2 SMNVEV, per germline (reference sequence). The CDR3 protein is CASSLGTSGFIEQYF. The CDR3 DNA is TGTGCCAGCAGTTTAGGGACTAGCGGGTTTATCGAGCAGTACTTC.

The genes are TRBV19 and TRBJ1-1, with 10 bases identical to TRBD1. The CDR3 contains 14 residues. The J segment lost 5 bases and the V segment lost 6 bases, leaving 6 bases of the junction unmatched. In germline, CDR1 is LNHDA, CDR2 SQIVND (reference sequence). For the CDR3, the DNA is TGTGCCAGTAGGGACAGGGGGGTTGGGACTGAAGCTTTCTTT. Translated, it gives CASRDRGVGTEAFF.

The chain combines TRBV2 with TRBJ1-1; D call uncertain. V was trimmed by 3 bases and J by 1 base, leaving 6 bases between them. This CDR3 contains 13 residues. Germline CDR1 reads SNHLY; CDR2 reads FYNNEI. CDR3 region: CASSEEGNTEAFF. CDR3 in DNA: TGTGCCAGCAGTGAGGAGGGGAACACTGAAGCTTTCTTT. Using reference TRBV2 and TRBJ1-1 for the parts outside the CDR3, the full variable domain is EPEVTQTPSHQVTQMGQEVILRCVPISNHLYFYWYRQILGQKVEFLVSFYNNEISEKSEIFDDQFSVERPDGSNFTLKIRSTKLEDSAMYFCASSEEGNTEAFFGQGTRLTVV.

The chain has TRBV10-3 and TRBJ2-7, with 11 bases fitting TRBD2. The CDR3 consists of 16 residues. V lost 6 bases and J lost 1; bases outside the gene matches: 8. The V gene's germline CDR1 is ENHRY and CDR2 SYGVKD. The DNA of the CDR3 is TGTGCCATCAGCGATCCCACTAGCGGGGGATCCTACGAGCAGTACTTC. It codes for CAISDPTSGGSYEQYF.

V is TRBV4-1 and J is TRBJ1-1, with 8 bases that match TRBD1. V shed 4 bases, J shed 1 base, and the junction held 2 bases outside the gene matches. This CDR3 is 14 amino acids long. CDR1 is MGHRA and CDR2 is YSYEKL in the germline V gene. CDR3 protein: CASSRGTGNTEAFF. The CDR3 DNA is TGCGCCAGCAGCCGAGGGACAGGGAACACTGAAGCTTTCTTT.

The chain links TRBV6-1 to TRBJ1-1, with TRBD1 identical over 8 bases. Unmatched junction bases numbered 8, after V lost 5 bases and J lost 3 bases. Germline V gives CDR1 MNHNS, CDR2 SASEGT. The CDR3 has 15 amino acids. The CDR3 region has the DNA TGTGCCAGCAGTTTCGACAGGGGTCAATACACTGAAGCTTTCTTT. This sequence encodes CASSFDRGQYTEAFF.

DNA for the CDR3: TGTGCCAGCTCACCCGGGACAGGGGACCACGAGCAGTACTTC. Translating gives CASSPGTGDHEQYF. The V and J genes are TRBV18 and TRBJ2-7, with 10 bases lining up with TRBD1. The germline CDR1 and CDR2 sequences are KGHSH and LQKENI. The J segment lost 5 bases and the V segment lost 3 bases, leaving 4 bases of the junction unmatched. The CDR3 covers 14 residues.

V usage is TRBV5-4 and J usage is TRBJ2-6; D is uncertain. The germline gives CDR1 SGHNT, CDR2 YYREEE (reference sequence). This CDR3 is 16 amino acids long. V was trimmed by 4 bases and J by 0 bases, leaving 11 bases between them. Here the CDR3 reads CASSPADISGANVLTF. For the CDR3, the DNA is TGTGCCAGCAGCCCCGCCGACATCTCTGGGGCCAACGTCCTGACTTTC.

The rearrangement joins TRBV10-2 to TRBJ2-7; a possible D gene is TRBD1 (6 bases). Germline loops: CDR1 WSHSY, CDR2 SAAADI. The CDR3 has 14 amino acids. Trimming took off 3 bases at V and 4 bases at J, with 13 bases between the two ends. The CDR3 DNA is TGCGCCAGCAGTGAACCGAACAGGGTATACGAGCAGTACTTC. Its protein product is CASSEPNRVYEQYF.

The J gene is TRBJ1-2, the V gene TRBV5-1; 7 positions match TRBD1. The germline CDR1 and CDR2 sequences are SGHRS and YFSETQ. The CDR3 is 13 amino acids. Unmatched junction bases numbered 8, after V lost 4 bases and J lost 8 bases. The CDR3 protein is CASSAGTDGGYTF. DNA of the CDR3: TGCGCCAGCAGCGCCGGGACAGATGGAGGCTACACCTTC.

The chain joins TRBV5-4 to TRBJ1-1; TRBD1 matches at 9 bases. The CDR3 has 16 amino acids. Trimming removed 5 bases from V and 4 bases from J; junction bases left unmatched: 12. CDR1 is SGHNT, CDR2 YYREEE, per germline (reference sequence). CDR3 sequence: CASSPPGQGGITEAFF. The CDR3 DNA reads TGTGCCAGCAGTCCACCGGGACAGGGAGGTATCACTGAAGCTTTCTTT.